This T cell receptor beta chain was sequenced during a study of beta chain features in type 1 diabetes. Study at large: Examination of sorted cells across all samples involved more than 100,000,000 cells.

Comments on this clone: The antigen is not known.

The study reverse transcribed the entire isolated RNA, so it sequenced expressed TCRB transcripts. Only in-frame clones appear in the TCRdb table, and some are missing; sequencing was by immunoSEQ multiplex PCR. The sample holds around 240,000 clones, approximately 16% seen once. Whole-study findings and limits: People with Type 1 diabetes carried modestly yet significantly shorter TCRB CDR3s in all four CD4+ subsets.

The CDR3 length is 15 residues. V gave up 1 base and J gave up 4 bases, with 15 bases separating them. CDR1 is SGHNT and CDR2 is YYREEE in the germline V gene (reference sequence). The TCR sequence derives from a man aged 25 to 45 with type 1 diabetes. This sequence joins TRBV5-4 and TRBJ2-7; D gene unclear. Sequenced: naive CD4+ T cells from blood. CDR3 in DNA: TGTGCCAGCAGCTTGAGGAAGGGCAGTCTATACGAGCAGTACTTC. It translates to CASSLRKGSLYEQYF.